The rows below give T cell receptor beta chains drawn from one sample of a study of cytomegalovirus exposure and HLA in healthy donors. Assay used: immunoSEQ multiplex PCR; TCRdb lists only in-frame clones, some missing. This table has about 140,000 clones, 82% appearing once. Source material: PBMCs. The receptors were gathered from a man aged 25 to 45 in good health and CMV-seropositive. Each CDR3 is given with its conserved first and last residue. A D gene is named only where the DNA matches it firmly. The size of a clone is reported for some rows only, either as once, few or many, or as a class for expanded clones.

J,length,size,D,V,CDR3,DNA
TRBJ1-2,14,NA,NA,TRBV28,CASSLQGSNYGYTF,TGTGCCAGCAGTTTGCAGGGATCGAACTATGGCTACACCTTC
TRBJ2-7,12,NA,NA,TRBV28,CASSTTGYEQYF,TGTGCCAGCAGTACTACAGGTTACGAGCAGTACTTC
TRBJ1-1,13,NA,NA,TRBV6-1,CASIRETNTEAFF,TGTGCCAGCATACGGGAGACGAACACTGAAGCTTTCTTT
TRBJ1-5,14,NA,TRBD1,TRBV19,CASSGTGDRQPQHF,TGTGCCAGTAGCGGGACAGGGGATCGTCAGCCCCAGCATTTT
TRBJ2-2,17,NA,TRBD2,TRBV7-6,CASSLTSGRAGVGELFF,TGTGCCAGCAGTTTGACTAGCGGGAGGGCCGGAGTCGGGGAGCTGTTTTTT
TRBJ2-5,16,NA,NA,TRBV5-4,CASSPRWGRDEETQYF,TGTGCCAGCAGCCCCCGATGGGGCCGTGACGAGGAGACCCAGTACTTC
TRBJ2-7,15,once,TRBD1,TRBV27,CAGSLAGTGAYEQYF,TGTGCCGGCAGTTTAGCCGGGACAGGGGCCTACGAGCAGTACTTC
TRBJ2-7,15,NA,NA,TRBV28,CASSPSAMSSYEQYF,TGTGCCAGCAGTCCTAGCGCGATGAGCTCCTACGAGCAGTACTTC
TRBJ1-2,13,NA,NA,TRBV30,CAWSVTAFYGYTF,TGTGCCTGGAGTGTAACAGCTTTCTATGGCTACACCTTC
TRBJ1-2,15,NA,TRBD1,TRBV7-9,CASSYQTGNNYGYTF,TGTGCCAGCAGCTACCAGACAGGGAATAACTATGGCTACACCTTC
TRBJ2-7,13,NA,TRBD2,TRBV10-2,CASTRDGRNEQYF,TGCGCCAGCACTCGGGACGGGAGGAACGAGCAGTACTTC
TRBJ1-5,19,NA,TRBD1,TRBV19,CASSIPQAGQGLSNQPQHF,TGTGCCAGTAGTATACCACAGGCGGGACAGGGTCTAAGCAATCAGCCCCAGCATTTT
TRBJ1-1,14,NA,TRBD1,TRBV9,CASSTRTGGGEAFF,TGTGCCAGCAGCACCCGGACAGGGGGCGGTGAAGCTTTCTTT
TRBJ2-5,15,NA,TRBD2,TRBV6-1,CASSEMLAGVETQYF,TGTGCCAGCAGTGAAATGCTAGCGGGAGTAGAGACCCAGTACTTC
TRBJ2-1,15,NA,TRBD2,TRBV30,CAWSVIGGAYNEQFF,TGTGCCTGGAGTGTAATCGGGGGGGCCTACAATGAGCAGTTCTTC
TRBJ2-7,15,NA,NA,TRBV7-3,CAPPQSRRIAYEQYF,TGTGCCCCTCCCCAGTCCCGGCGGATAGCCTACGAGCAGTACTTC
TRBJ1-1,14,NA,NA,TRBV18,CASSQDGRGTEAFF,TGTGCCAGCTCGCAGGACGGGAGGGGGACTGAAGCTTTCTTT
TRBJ1-4,15,NA,TRBD1,TRBV15,CATSRGGTGGEKLFF,TGTGCCACCAGCAGAGGAGGGACAGGGGGAGAAAAACTGTTTTTT
TRBJ2-3,14,NA,NA,TRBV7-3,CASSLGAGTDTQYF,TGTGCCAGCAGCTTAGGGGCCGGCACAGATACGCAGTATTTT
TRBJ1-6,20,NA,TRBD1,TRBV9,CASSNVVNLQGSSYNSPLHF,TGTGCCAGCAGCAACGTAGTCAACCTACAGGGGAGCTCCTATAATTCACCCCTCCACTTT
TRBJ2-1,16,NA,TRBD2,TRBV5-6,CASSLNPSGVYNEQFF,TGTGCCAGCAGCTTGAATCCTAGCGGGGTATACAATGAGCAGTTCTTC
TRBJ1-1,12,few,NA,TRBV6-1,CATKYDLTEAFF,TGTGCCACTAAATATGACTTAACCGAGGCTTTCTTT
TRBJ2-1,13,NA,TRBD2,TRBV9,CASSPLASNEQFF,TGTGCCAGCAGCCCACTAGCGAGCAATGAGCAGTTCTTC